This T cell receptor beta chain was retrieved from a study of blood T cell repertoires in COVID-19. Per the original data handling: Reference gene primers were amplified, and this amplification served to estimate nucleated cell counts. The assay was immunoSEQ multiplex PCR, and TCRdb's table has in-frame clones only and misses some. Clone size and the V and J calls come from that table; the DNA yielded D and trimming. The sample has 120,000 or so clones, roughly 85% seen once. The receptor was derived from a woman older than 75 with acute or convalescent COVID-19. The specimen sequenced was peripheral blood.

This CDR3 is CASIAGTPSDSSGYTF. The CDR3 coding sequence is TGTGCCAGCATTGCGGGAACGCCTAGTGATTCGAGCGGCTACACCTTC. V is TRBV27 and J is TRBJ1-2; D gene unclear. The germline V gene has CDR1 MNHEY and CDR2 SMNVEV (reference sequence). Trimming removed 7 bases at V and 8 bases at J, with 26 bases between. The CDR3 covers 16 residues.